This T cell receptor (beta chain) was observed in a study of shared clonotypes between healthy human individuals. Generated by immunoSEQ multiplex PCR, the TCRdb table keeps only in-frame clones and is missing some. The sample includes about 520,000 clones, around 95% seen only once; the top ten take about 0.064%. This CDR3 is built from 13 residues. The V end lost 2 bases, the J end lost 1 base, and 6 bases lay between the germline ends. The V gene's germline CDR1 is SGHRS and CDR2 YFSETQ. The receptor was derived from a woman under 40 in good health. Sample: naive CD4+ T cells sorted from blood. Subset of the sample: CD45RA+ positively selected. The rearrangement uses TRBV5-1 and TRBJ1-1, with unresolved D. CDR3: CASSFSENTEAFF. Written as DNA, the CDR3 is TGCGCCAGCAGCTTCTCGGAGAACACTGAAGCTTTCTTT.